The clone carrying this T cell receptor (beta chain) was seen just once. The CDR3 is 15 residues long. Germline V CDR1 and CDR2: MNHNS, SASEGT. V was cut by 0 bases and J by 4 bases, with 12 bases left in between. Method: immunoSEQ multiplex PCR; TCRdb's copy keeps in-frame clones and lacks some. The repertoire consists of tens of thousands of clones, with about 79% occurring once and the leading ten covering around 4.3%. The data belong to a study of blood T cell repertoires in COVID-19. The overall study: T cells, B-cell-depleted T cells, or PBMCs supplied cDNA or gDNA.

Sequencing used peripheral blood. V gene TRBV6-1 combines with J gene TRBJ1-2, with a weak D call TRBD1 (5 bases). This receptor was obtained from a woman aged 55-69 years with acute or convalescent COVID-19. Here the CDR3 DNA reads TGTGCCAGCAGTGAAGCGGGGGGGTCTATCTATGGCTACACCTTC. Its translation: CASSEAGGSIYGYTF.